The next 12 T cell receptor beta chains were all read from a single sample in a study of blood T cells in healthy people across ages. It was with a sample-barcoded 5' primer and a J-beta primer mix that a second PCR of roughly 7 to 12 cycles was run. One entry per CDR3 protein, called by TCRdb with MiXCR from the 5' RACE reads. The table lists 850,000 or so distinct CDR3 sequences, more than 25% of them singletons, with around a sixth in the top ten. Material for sequencing was blood. The receptor set was obtained from a woman older than 75 in good health.

The table lists this clonotype with many counts. This rearrangement joins TRBV5-1 to TRBJ2-5; D gene unclear. V gave up 0 bases and J gave up 5 bases, with 11 bases separating them. The CDR3 has 14 amino acids. Looked up from germline, CDR1 is SGHRS and CDR2 is YFSETQ. The CDR3 sequence: CASSLEGMGETQYF. Here the CDR3 DNA reads TGCGCCAGCAGCTTGGAGGGTATGGGGGAGACCCAGTACTTC. Full variable domain (missing parts from reference TRBV5-1 and TRBJ2-5): KAGVTQTPRYLIKTRGQQVTLSCSPISGHRSVSWYQQTPGQGLQFLFEYFSETQRNKGNFPGRFSGRQFSNSRSEMNVSTLELGDSALYLCASSLEGMGETQYFGPGTRLLVL.

The chain recombines TRBV4-3 with TRBJ2-1; 7 bases map to TRBD1. TRBJ2-7 explains the end of the DNA better; the J call may be wrong. Germline V gene data show CDR1 as LGHNA and CDR2 as YSLEER. The CDR3 is 17 residues long. The CDR3 here is CASSQHTGVGSYNEQYF. Here the CDR3 DNA reads TGCGCCAGCAGCCAGCATACAGGGGTGGGATCCTACAATGAGCAGTACTTC.

This clonotype was picked up many times. This chain joins TRBV11-2 and TRBJ2-4; D might be TRBD2 (5 bases). The germline V and J ends were trimmed by 3 bases and 1 base, with 10 bases remaining between them. Germline CDR1 and CDR2: SGHAT and FQNNGV. The CDR3 contains 15 residues. This chain's CDR3 is CASSFSPGAKNIQYF. As DNA, the CDR3 is TGTGCCAGCAGCTTCAGTCCGGGGGCCAAAAACATTCAGTACTTC. The whole variable domain, remainder taken from reference TRBV11-2 and TRBJ2-4, is EAGVAQSPRYKIIEKRQSVAFWCNPISGHATLYWYQQILGQGPKLLIQFQNNGVVDDSQLPKDRFSAERLKGVDSTLKIQPAKLEDSAVYLCASSFSPGAKNIQYFGAGTRLSVL.

The chain links TRBV6-2 or TRBV6-3 to TRBJ1-2; no clear D gene. This CDR3 comprises 16 residues. The ends were cut back, 2 bases at V and 4 bases at J, with 17 bases in the middle. Germline CDR1 is MNHEY and CDR2 is SVGEGT. This chain's CDR3 is CASSYRTGIDSYGYTF. The CDR3 DNA reads TGTGCCAGCAGTTACAGGACCGGGATAGACTCCTATGGCTACACCTTC.

This clonotype was picked up a small number of times. The gene calls are TRBV6-5 and TRBJ2-2; no definite D call. The CDR3 is made up of 18 amino acids. V was pared by 0 bases and J by 4 bases, with 18 bases between. Germline V CDR1 and CDR2: MNHEY, SVGAGI. The CDR3 sequence is CASSYSYAARASTGELFF. CDR3 nucleotides: TGTGCCAGCAGTTACTCGTATGCAGCACGGGCCAGCACCGGGGAGCTGTTTTTT.

This clonotype was found many times. The CDR3: CASSGQGIGETQYF. CDR3 DNA: TGTGCCAGCAGTGGACAGGGGATCGGGGAGACCCAGTACTTC. The chain is built from TRBV2 and TRBJ2-5; 8 nucleotides agree with TRBD1. The CDR3 is made up of 14 amino acids. The junction had 6 bases not matched to a gene; V was cut back by 4 bases and J by 5 bases. Germline loops: CDR1 SNHLY, CDR2 FYNNEI.

The chain joins TRBV4-2 to TRBJ1-2, with D uncertain. Germline CDR1 and CDR2: LGHNA and YNFKEQ. This CDR3 is built from 13 residues. V was shortened by 1 base and J by 7 bases, with 10 bases between the two germline ends. This CDR3 is CASSQGEPAGYTF. DNA for the CDR3: TGTGCCAGCAGCCAAGGAGAGCCGGCTGGCTACACCTTC.

In its sample, this clonotype was seen many times. This chain links TRBV7-2 with TRBJ2-3; D not certain. The V gene lost 5 bases and the J gene lost 5 bases, with 8 bases spanning the gap. The CDR3 runs to 12 residues. Germline loops: CDR1 SGHTA, CDR2 FQGNSA. The CDR3 sequence is CASSTRLDTQYF. In DNA form, the CDR3 reads TGTGCCAGCAGCACCCGGTTAGATACGCAGTATTTT.

There are many counts of this clonotype. The CDR3 bases are TGTGCCAGCAGCTTAGCGCGGGCGGCACAAGAGACCCAGTACTTC. Translating it yields CASSLARAAQETQYF. The chain uses TRBV7-2 and TRBJ2-5; weak D call: TRBD2 (5 bases). CDR1 and CDR2 (germline): SGHTA, FQGNSA. The CDR3 spans 15 residues. V was cut by 0 bases and J by 2 bases, with 10 bases left in between.

The gene calls are TRBV7-9 and TRBJ1-5; D not certain. Germline V gene lookup returns CDR1 SEHNR and CDR2 FQNEAQ (reference sequence). CDR3 length: 12 residues. V was clipped by 1 base and J by 12 bases, with 10 bases between them. The CDR3 sequence: CASSLEGRIQHF. CDR3 nucleotides: TGTGCCAGCAGCTTAGAGGGAAGGATCCAGCATTTT.

This clonotype was counted between two and nine times. This may come from a read error, since a much larger clone is one base off. This chain uses TRBV25-1 with TRBJ2-1; tentative D call: TRBD1 (7 bases). Trimming took 6 bases from V and 9 from J, leaving 15 bases between them. Germline CDR1 is MGHDK and CDR2 is SYGVNS. CDR3 size: 13 residues. CDR3 loop: CASRGYRGGEQFF. The CDR3 nucleotides are TGTGCCAGCAGGGGCTACAGGGGAGGTGAGCAGTTCTTC.

This chain connects TRBV6-6 to TRBJ1-2, with D perhaps matching TRBD1 (5 bases). The CDR3 has 16 residues. Between the trimmed V and J ends, which lost 0 bases and 5 bases, there was a span of 16 bases. Germline CDR1 is MNHNY and CDR2 is SVGAGI (reference sequence). For the CDR3, the DNA is TGTGCCAGCAGTTACTCTTTGCAGGGTGGTAATTATGGCTACACCTTC. This sequence encodes CASSYSLQGGNYGYTF.